In this sample, the clone carrying this T cell receptor beta chain turned up many times. TCR beta CDR3 sequences were amplified from RNA transcripts. RT-PCR in the first round (using the HTBI primer set) targeted the TCR CDR3. TCRdb processed the multiplex PCR reads anew with MiXCR; each CDR3 protein has one entry. The table lists approximately 870,000 distinct CDR3 sequences, around 38% of them singletons, with around 9.3% in the top ten. These data originate in a study of T cells in Graves' hyperthyroidism and ophthalmopathy. Source material: blood. The receptor comes from a man younger than 30 with Graves' hyperthyroidism.

The CDR3 spells CSVETGPSTQETQYF. The CDR3 coding sequence is TGCAGCGTAGAGACAGGGCCGTCGACTCAAGAGACCCAGTACTTC. This chain uses TRBV29-1 with TRBJ2-5, with TRBD1 matching 7 bases. This CDR3 region has 15 residues. CDR1 is SQVTM and CDR2 is ANQGSEA in the germline V gene. J gave up 2 bases and V 6 bases, and 12 bases lay outside the gene matches.